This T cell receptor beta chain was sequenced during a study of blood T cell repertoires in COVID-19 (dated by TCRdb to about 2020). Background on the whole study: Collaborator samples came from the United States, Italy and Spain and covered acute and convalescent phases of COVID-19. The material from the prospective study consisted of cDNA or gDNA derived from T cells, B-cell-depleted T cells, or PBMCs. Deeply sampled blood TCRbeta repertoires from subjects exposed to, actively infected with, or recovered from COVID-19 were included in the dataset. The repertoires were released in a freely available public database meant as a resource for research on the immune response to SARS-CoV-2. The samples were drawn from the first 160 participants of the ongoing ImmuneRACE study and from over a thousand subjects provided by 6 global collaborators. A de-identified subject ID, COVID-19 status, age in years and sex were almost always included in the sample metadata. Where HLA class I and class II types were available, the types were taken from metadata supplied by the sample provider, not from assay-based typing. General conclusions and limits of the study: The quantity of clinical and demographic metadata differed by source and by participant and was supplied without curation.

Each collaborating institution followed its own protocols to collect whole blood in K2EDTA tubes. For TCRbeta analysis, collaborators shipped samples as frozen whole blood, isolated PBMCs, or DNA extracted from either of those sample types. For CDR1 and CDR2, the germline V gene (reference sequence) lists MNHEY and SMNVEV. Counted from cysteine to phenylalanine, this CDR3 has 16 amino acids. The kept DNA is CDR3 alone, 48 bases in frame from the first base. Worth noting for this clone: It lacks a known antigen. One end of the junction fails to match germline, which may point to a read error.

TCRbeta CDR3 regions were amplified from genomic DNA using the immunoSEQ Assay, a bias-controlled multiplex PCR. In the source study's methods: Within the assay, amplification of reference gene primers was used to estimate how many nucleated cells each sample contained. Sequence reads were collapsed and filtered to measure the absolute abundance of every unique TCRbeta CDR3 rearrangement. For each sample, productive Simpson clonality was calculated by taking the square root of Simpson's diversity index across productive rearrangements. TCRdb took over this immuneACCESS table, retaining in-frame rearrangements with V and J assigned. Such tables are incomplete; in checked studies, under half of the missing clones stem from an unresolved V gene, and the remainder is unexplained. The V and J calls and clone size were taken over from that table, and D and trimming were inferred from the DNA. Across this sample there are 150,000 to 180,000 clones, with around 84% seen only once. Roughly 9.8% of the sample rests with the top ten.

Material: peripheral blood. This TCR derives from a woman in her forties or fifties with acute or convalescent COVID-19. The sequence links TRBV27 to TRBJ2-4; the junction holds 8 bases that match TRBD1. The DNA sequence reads TGTGCCAGCAGTCGCGGGACAGGCACAATCTCTGCCATTCAGCACTTC. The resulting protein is CASSRGTGTISAIQHF.